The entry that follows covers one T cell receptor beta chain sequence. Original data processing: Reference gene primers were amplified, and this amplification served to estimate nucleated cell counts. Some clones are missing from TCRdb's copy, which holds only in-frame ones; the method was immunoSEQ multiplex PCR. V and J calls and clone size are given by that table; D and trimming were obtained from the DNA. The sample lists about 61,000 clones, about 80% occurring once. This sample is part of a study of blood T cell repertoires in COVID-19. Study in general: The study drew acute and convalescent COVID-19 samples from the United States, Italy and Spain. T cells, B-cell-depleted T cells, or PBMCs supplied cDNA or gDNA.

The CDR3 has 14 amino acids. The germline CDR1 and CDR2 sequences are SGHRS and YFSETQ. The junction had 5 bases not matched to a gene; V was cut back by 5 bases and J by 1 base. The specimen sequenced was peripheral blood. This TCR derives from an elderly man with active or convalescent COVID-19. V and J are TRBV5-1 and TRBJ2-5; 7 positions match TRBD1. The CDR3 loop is CASRIPGGQETQYF. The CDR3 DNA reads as TGCGCCAGCAGGATCCCAGGGGGCCAAGAGACCCAGTACTTC.